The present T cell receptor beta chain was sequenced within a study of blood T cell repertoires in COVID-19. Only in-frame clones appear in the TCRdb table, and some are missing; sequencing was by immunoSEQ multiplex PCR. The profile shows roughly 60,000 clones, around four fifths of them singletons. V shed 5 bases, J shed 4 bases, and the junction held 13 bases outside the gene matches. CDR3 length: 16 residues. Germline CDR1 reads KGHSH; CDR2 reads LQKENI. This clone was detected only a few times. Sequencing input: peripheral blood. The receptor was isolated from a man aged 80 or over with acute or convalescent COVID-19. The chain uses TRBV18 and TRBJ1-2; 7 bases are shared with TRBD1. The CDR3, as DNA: TGTGCCAGCTCATCCTCGGGAGGGGGCGCGGGCTATGGCTACACCTTC. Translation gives CASSSSGGGAGYGYTF. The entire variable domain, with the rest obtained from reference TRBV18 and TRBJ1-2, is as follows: NAGVMQNPRHLVRRRGQEARLRCSPMKGHSHVYWYRQLPEEGLKFMVYLQKENIIDESGMPKERFSAEFPKEGPSILRIQQVVRGDSAAYFCASSSSGGGAGYGYTFGSGTRLTVV.